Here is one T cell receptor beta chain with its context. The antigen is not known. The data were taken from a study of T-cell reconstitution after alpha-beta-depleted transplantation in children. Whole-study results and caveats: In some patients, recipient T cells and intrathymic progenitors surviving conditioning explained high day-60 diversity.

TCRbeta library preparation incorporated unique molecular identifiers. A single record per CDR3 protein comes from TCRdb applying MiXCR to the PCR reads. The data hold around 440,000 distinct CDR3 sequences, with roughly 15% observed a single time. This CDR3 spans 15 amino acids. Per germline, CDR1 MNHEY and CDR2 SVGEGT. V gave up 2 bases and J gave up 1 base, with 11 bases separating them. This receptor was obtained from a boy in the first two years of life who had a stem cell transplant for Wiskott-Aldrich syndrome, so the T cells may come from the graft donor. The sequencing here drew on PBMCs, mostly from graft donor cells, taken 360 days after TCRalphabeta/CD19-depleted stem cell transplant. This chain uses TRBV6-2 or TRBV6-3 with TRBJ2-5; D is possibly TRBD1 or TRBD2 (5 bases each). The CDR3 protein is CASSYPGTLQETQYF. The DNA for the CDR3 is TGTGCCAGCAGTTACCCGGGGACCCTCCAAGAGACCCAGTACTTC.